The entry below describes one TCR beta chain. Germline values: CDR1 SGHVS, CDR2 FQNEAQ. V lost 2 bases to trimming and J lost 3 bases; unmatched junction nucleotides: 3. CDR3 length equals 16 residues. The repertoire was sequenced with immunoSEQ multiplex PCR; TCRdb's copy has only in-frame clones and lacks some. The table has about 160,000 clones, about 87% seen once. One Seattle source followed patients from active infection through their disease course. These data are taken from a study of blood T cell repertoires in COVID-19. What was sequenced was peripheral blood. The chain combines TRBV7-8 with TRBJ2-3, with TRBD2 identical over 12 bases. This sequence was found in a woman aged 70 to 79 with COVID-19, enrolled during active disease. CDR3 protein: CASSLLAGGQTDTQYF. In DNA form, the CDR3 reads TGTGCCAGCAGCTTACTAGCGGGGGGGCAGACAGATACGCAGTATTTT. The full variable domain, completed using reference TRBV7-8 and TRBJ2-3, is GAGVSQSPRYKVAKRGQDVALRCDPISGHVSLFWYQQALGQGPEFLTYFQNEAQLDKSGLPSDRFFAERPEGSVSTLKIQRTQQEDSAVYLCASSLLAGGQTDTQYFGPGTRLTVL.